Listed below are T cell receptor beta chains from one sample, sequenced in a study of cytomegalovirus exposure and HLA in healthy donors. This table comes from immunoSEQ multiplex PCR, and its TCRdb copy is limited to in-frame clones, with some not included. This sample has some 210,000 clones, with 83% found just once. The sample consisted of PBMCs. All receptors derive from a young woman in good health and CMV-seronegative. The CDR3 runs from the conserved cysteine through the conserved F or W. Each record gives: CDR3 DNA, CDR3 protein, clone size, V gene, J gene, D gene. The D gene is left open where the match is weak. The listing skips clone size in some rows; elsewhere it reads once, few, many or a size class.

DNA: TGTGCCAGCAGCTTAGTAGGGGTGGCGGAAAAACTGTTTTTT; CDR3: CASSLVGVAEKLFF; size: NA; V: TRBV7-9; J: TRBJ1-4; D: NA
DNA: TGTGCCAGCAGCTTATCGAGGACGCCCACCTATGGCTACACCTTC; CDR3: CASSLSRTPTYGYTF; size: few; V: TRBV11-1; J: TRBJ1-2; D: NA
DNA: TGTGCCAGCAGTGGATCAAGGGGATACGAAAAACTGTTTTTT; CDR3: CASSGSRGYEKLFF; size: NA; V: TRBV2; J: TRBJ1-4; D: NA
DNA: TGTGCCAGCAGCTTACAGAGCAACACTGAAGCTTTCTTT; CDR3: CASSLQSNTEAFF; size: NA; V: TRBV7-3; J: TRBJ1-1; D: NA
DNA: TGTGCCAGCACCTCTGGGGGGGCCCAGAACTATGGCTACACCTTC; CDR3: CASTSGGAQNYGYTF; size: NA; V: TRBV28; J: TRBJ1-2; D: NA
DNA: TGTGCCAGCAGCCTCGGGCGAACAGGGTCCACTGAAGCTTTCTTT; CDR3: CASSLGRTGSTEAFF; size: NA; V: TRBV27; J: TRBJ1-1; D: NA
DNA: TGCGCCAGCAGCCAAGAGGAACCAGGGTCATACAATGAGCAGTTCTTC; CDR3: CASSQEEPGSYNEQFF; size: NA; V: TRBV4-1; J: TRBJ2-1; D: NA
DNA: TGTGCCAGCAGCCTCTCGGGACAGAACCTCTATGGCTACACCTTC; CDR3: CASSLSGQNLYGYTF; size: NA; V: TRBV5-5; J: TRBJ1-2; D: TRBD1
DNA: TGTGCCAGCAGTACCGGGGCGGGCACAGATACGCAGTATTTT; CDR3: CASSTGAGTDTQYF; size: NA; V: TRBV2; J: TRBJ2-3; D: NA
DNA: TGTGCCAGCAGCCGTAATGGGCAGGCCGGGGAGCTGTTTTTT; CDR3: CASSRNGQAGELFF; size: NA; V: TRBV6-5; J: TRBJ2-2; D: NA
DNA: TGTGCCTGGACGGAATACTCGGGGAATAACTATGGCTACACCTTC; CDR3: CAWTEYSGNNYGYTF; size: NA; V: TRBV30; J: TRBJ1-2; D: NA
DNA: TGTGCCAGCACCCTACAGGGGGCCGGTGAAAAACTGTTTTTT; CDR3: CASTLQGAGEKLFF; size: NA; V: TRBV6-5; J: TRBJ1-4; D: TRBD1
DNA: TGTGCCAGCAGCTTAGGTTCGGGGGGGGCAACTGAAGCTTTCTTT; CDR3: CASSLGSGGATEAFF; size: NA; V: TRBV11-2; J: TRBJ1-1; D: NA
DNA: TGTGCCAGCACGGGGCTAGCGGGACTCTACGAGCAGTACTTC; CDR3: CASTGLAGLYEQYF; size: NA; V: TRBV2; J: TRBJ2-7; D: TRBD2